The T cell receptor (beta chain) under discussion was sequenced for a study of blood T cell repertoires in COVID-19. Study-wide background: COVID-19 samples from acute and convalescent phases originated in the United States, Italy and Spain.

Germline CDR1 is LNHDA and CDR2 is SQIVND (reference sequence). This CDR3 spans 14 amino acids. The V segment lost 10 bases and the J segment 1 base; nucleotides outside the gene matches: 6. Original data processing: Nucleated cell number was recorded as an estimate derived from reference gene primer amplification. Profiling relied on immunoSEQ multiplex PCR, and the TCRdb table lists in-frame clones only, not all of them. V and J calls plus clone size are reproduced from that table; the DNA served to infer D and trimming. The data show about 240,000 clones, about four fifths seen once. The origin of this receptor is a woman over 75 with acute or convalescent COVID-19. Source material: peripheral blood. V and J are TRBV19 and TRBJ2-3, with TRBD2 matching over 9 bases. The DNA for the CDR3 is TGTGCCACCTCTAGCGGGGTGGGCACAGATACGCAGTATTTT. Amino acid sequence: CATSSGVGTDTQYF.